These T cell receptor beta chains were read from a single sample in a study of blood T cell repertoires in COVID-19. Libraries were prepared by immunoSEQ multiplex PCR; TCRdb keeps only in-frame clonotypes and omits some of them. The table has a few hundred thousand clones, approximately 87% seen once; the top ten hold 6.2%. The sequenced sample consisted of peripheral blood. The source is a man between 60 and 75 years old with acute or convalescent COVID-19. The CDR3 runs from the conserved cysteine through the conserved F or W. D genes are given only for firm matches. Part of the rows lack a size; the others show once, few, many or a class for expanded clones.

d_gene: TRBD1
v_gene: TRBV5-1
abundance: .
j_gene: TRBJ2-1
CDR3nt: TGCGCCAGCGCCGGGACAGTAAGCGGTGAGCAGTTCTTC
CDR3aa: CASAGTVSGEQFF

d_gene: .
v_gene: TRBV7-2
abundance: .
j_gene: TRBJ2-3
CDR3nt: TGTGCCAGCAGCCAACCCCGGGTTTCCACAGATACGCAGTATTTT
CDR3aa: CASSQPRVSTDTQYF

d_gene: .
v_gene: TRBV12-3/TRBV12-4
abundance: .
j_gene: TRBJ2-5
CDR3nt: TGTGCCAGCAGTCGATCCGGGGAGACCCAGTACTTC
CDR3aa: CASSRSGETQYF

d_gene: .
v_gene: TRBV19
abundance: few
j_gene: TRBJ1-5
CDR3nt: TGTGCCACCCGAGAACAGGGAGATCAGCCCCAGCATTTT
CDR3aa: CATREQGDQPQHF

d_gene: .
v_gene: TRBV5-1
abundance: .
j_gene: TRBJ2-2
CDR3nt: TGCGCCAGCAGCTTGGAGGTGCAGGGCACCGGGGAGCTGTTTTTT
CDR3aa: CASSLEVQGTGELFF

d_gene: TRBD2
v_gene: TRBV7-2
abundance: .
j_gene: TRBJ2-1
CDR3nt: TGTGCCAGCAGCCCTAGCGGGACCTCCTACAATGAGCAGTTCTTC
CDR3aa: CASSPSGTSYNEQFF

d_gene: .
v_gene: TRBV7-9
abundance: once
j_gene: TRBJ2-7
CDR3nt: TGTGCCAGCAGCTCCTGGGGAGAGTTAAGCTCCTACGAGCAGTACTTC
CDR3aa: CASSSWGELSSYEQYF

d_gene: TRBD2
v_gene: TRBV6-5
abundance: .
j_gene: TRBJ2-3
CDR3nt: TGTGCCAGCAGGGCAAGCGGGAGCGGTGGGGATACGCAGTATTTT
CDR3aa: CASRASGSGGDTQYF

d_gene: TRBD1
v_gene: TRBV6-5
abundance: few
j_gene: TRBJ1-1
CDR3nt: TGTGCTACCAGCGACAGGGGACGGGTAGGCACTGAAGCTTTCTTT
CDR3aa: CATSDRGRVGTEAFF

d_gene: TRBD2
v_gene: TRBV19
abundance: .
j_gene: TRBJ2-1
CDR3nt: TGTGCCAGTAGTATAGCCCCTCTAGCGGGTCTTGAGCAGTTCTTC
CDR3aa: CASSIAPLAGLEQFF

d_gene: .
v_gene: TRBV11-3
abundance: .
j_gene: TRBJ1-1
CDR3nt: TGTGCCAGCAGCTTGGGAGGGCTGAACACTGAAGCTTTCTTT
CDR3aa: CASSLGGLNTEAFF

d_gene: .
v_gene: TRBV2
abundance: .
j_gene: TRBJ2-7
CDR3nt: TGTGCCAGCACAGACAGAGCCTACGAGCAGTACTTC
CDR3aa: CASTDRAYEQYF

d_gene: .
v_gene: TRBV7-9
abundance: .
j_gene: TRBJ1-3
CDR3nt: TGTGCCAGCAGCTTAGTTCTAGACACCATATATTTT
CDR3aa: CASSLVLDTIYF

d_gene: .
v_gene: TRBV7-3
abundance: once
j_gene: TRBJ2-7
CDR3nt: TGTGCCAGCAGCCCAGGACAGCTCTACGAGCAGTACTTC
CDR3aa: CASSPGQLYEQYF

d_gene: TRBD1
v_gene: TRBV24-1
abundance: .
j_gene: TRBJ2-2
CDR3nt: TGTGCCACCAGTGATCCTAGACAGGGGGCGAACACCGGGGAGCTGTTTTTT
CDR3aa: CATSDPRQGANTGELFF

d_gene: .
v_gene: TRBV6-5
abundance: .
j_gene: TRBJ2-7
CDR3nt: TGTGCCAGCAGTTACTCCCCTACCTACGAGCAGTACTTC
CDR3aa: CASSYSPTYEQYF

d_gene: .
v_gene: TRBV20-1
abundance: .
j_gene: TRBJ1-2
CDR3nt: TGCAGTGCTAGTGCTGGGAGGGACTATGGCTACACCTTC
CDR3aa: CSASAGRDYGYTF

d_gene: TRBD2
v_gene: TRBV7-2
abundance: .
j_gene: TRBJ2-3
CDR3nt: TGTGCCAGCAGCTTTAGATTAGCGGGTAGCACAGATACGCAGTATTTT
CDR3aa: CASSFRLAGSTDTQYF

d_gene: TRBD1
v_gene: TRBV27
abundance: .
j_gene: TRBJ1-5
CDR3nt: TGTGCCAGCAGTTTCGGCAGGGGGAATCAGCCCCAGCATTTT
CDR3aa: CASSFGRGNQPQHF

d_gene: .
v_gene: TRBV18
abundance: .
j_gene: TRBJ1-4
CDR3nt: TGTGCCAGCGCCACCAGGGCAACAGGACAGTCAGCAACTAATGAAAAACTGTTTTTT
CDR3aa: CASATRATGQSATNEKLFF

d_gene: TRBD2
v_gene: TRBV11-1
abundance: .
j_gene: TRBJ2-1
CDR3nt: TGTGCCAGCAGCTTAGAACTAGCGGGAGCCTACAATGAGCAGTTCTTC
CDR3aa: CASSLELAGAYNEQFF

d_gene: .
v_gene: TRBV18
abundance: .
j_gene: TRBJ1-2
CDR3nt: TGTGCCAGCTCACCGACAGCGAACTATGGCTACACCTTC
CDR3aa: CASSPTANYGYTF

d_gene: .
v_gene: TRBV19
abundance: .
j_gene: TRBJ1-5
CDR3nt: TGTGCCAGTAGTATCCCTCGTCAGCCCCAGCATTTT
CDR3aa: CASSIPRQPQHF

d_gene: .
v_gene: TRBV30
abundance: .
j_gene: TRBJ2-1
CDR3nt: TGTGCCTGGCTTAAGACTAGTGAGCAGTTCTTC
CDR3aa: CAWLKTSEQFF